The sequence of this TCR beta chain was determined in a study of radiotherapy plus CTLA-4 blockade in lung cancer. CDR3 length equals 14 residues. V gave up 6 bases and J gave up 6 bases; unmatched junction bases: 6. Germline V gene lookup returns CDR1 MDHEN and CDR2 SYDVKM. Profiling relied on immunoSEQ multiplex PCR, and the TCRdb table lists in-frame clones only, not all of them. The sample includes about 86,000 clones, 83% of them seen just once. The source was peripheral blood, collected from a patient treated with radiotherapy plus ipilimumab. The clonotype comes from a human donor with non-small cell lung cancer who had stable disease on radiotherapy plus ipilimumab. The J gene is TRBJ1-5, the V gene TRBV28, with 9 bases lining up with TRBD1. CDR3 residues: CASRTDRGVQPQHF. CDR3 nucleotide sequence: TGTGCCAGCAGAACCGACAGGGGGGTTCAGCCCCAGCATTTT.